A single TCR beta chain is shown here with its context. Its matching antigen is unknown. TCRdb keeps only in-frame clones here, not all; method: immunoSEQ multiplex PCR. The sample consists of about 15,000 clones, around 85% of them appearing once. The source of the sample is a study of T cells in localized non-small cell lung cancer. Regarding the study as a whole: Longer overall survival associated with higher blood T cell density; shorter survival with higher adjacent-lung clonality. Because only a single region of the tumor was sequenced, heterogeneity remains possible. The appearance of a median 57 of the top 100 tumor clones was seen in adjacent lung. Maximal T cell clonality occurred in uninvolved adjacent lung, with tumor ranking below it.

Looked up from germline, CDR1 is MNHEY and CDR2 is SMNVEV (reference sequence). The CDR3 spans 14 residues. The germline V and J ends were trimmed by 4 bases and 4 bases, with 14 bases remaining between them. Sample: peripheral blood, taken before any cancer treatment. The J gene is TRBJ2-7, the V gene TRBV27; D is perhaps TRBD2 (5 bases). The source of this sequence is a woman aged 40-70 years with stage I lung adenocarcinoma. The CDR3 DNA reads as TGTGCCAGCAGTTCGAAACTCACTAGGTACGAGCAGTACTTC. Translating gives CASSSKLTRYEQYF.